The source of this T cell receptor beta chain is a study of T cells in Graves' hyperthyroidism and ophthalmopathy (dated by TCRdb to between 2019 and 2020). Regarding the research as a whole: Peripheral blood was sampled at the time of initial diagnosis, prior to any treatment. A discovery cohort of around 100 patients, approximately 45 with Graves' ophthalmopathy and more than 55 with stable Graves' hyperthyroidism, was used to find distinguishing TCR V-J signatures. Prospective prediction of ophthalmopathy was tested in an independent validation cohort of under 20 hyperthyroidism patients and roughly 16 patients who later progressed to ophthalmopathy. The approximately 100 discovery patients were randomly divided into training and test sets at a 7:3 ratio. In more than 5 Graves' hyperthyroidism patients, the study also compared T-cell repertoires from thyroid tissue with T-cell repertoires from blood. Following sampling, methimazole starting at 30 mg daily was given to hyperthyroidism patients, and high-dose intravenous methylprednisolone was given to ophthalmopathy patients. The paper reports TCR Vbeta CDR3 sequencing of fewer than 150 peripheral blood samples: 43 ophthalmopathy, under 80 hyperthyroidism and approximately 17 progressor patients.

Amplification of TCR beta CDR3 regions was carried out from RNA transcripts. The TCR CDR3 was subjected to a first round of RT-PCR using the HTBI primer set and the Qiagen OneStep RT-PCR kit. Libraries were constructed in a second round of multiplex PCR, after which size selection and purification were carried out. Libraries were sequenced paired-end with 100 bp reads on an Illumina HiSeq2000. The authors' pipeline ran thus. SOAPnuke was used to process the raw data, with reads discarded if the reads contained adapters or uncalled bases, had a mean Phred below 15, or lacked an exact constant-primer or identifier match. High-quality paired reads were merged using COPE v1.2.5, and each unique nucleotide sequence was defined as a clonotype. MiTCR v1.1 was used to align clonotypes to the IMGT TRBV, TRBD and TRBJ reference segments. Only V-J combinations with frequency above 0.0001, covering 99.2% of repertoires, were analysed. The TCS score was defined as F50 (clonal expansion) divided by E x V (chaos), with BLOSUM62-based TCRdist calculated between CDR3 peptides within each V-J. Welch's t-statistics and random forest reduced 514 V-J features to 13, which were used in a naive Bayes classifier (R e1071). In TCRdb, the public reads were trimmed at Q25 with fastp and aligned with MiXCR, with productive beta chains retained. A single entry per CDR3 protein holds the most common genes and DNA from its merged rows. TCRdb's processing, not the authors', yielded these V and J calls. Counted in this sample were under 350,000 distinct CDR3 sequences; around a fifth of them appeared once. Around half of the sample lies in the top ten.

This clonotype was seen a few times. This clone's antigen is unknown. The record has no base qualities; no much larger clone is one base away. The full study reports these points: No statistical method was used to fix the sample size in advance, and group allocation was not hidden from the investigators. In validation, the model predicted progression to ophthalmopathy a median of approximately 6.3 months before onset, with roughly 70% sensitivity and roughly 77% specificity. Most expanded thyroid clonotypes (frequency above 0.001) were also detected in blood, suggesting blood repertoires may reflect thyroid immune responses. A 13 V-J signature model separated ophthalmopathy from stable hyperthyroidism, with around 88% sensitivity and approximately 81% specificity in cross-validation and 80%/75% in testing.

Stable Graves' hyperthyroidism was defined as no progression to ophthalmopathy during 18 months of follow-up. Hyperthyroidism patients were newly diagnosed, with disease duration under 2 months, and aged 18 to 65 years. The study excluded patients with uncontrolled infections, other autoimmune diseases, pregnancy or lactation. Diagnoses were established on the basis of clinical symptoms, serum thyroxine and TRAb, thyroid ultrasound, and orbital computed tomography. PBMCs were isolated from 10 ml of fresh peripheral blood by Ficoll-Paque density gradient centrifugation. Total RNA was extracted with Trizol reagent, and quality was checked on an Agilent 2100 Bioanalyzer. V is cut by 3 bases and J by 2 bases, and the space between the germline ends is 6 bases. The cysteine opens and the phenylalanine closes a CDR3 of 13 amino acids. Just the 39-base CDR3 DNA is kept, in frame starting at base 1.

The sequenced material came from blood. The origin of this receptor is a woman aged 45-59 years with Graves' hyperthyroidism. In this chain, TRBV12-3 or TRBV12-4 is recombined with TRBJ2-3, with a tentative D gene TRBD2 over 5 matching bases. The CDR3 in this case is CASSFDYTDTQYF. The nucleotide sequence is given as TGTGCCAGCAGTTTTGACTACACAGATACGCAGTATTTT.